The clone carrying this T cell receptor beta chain came up many times. Its antigen is undetermined. Individual cDNA molecules received unique molecular identifiers during library preparation. Each CDR3 protein gets one entry after TCRdb re-called the 5' RACE reads with MiXCR. The sample shows approximately 42,000 distinct CDR3 sequences, around 6.8% of them seen only once. The entry originates in a study of early T cells in non-severe SARS-CoV-2 infection. Across the study: Bulk RNA isolated from unsorted whole blood underwent sequencing; chains were not paired. Study findings and constraints: VDJdb matching skewed toward anti-spike CD8 responses, missing private and CD4 specificities.

CDR3 length: 12 residues. V dropped 2 bases and J dropped 4 bases, with 4 bases sitting between them. The germline V gene has CDR1 SGHTA and CDR2 FQGNSA. The chain uses TRBV7-2 and TRBJ2-3; D gene uncertain. This receptor was taken from an adult who was a healthcare worker with PCR-confirmed SARS-CoV-2 infection or an uninfected control (not recorded which). The sample was whole blood. The CDR3 DNA sequence: TGTGCCAGCAGCTTAACGGCAGATACGCAGTATTTT. It translates to CASSLTADTQYF.